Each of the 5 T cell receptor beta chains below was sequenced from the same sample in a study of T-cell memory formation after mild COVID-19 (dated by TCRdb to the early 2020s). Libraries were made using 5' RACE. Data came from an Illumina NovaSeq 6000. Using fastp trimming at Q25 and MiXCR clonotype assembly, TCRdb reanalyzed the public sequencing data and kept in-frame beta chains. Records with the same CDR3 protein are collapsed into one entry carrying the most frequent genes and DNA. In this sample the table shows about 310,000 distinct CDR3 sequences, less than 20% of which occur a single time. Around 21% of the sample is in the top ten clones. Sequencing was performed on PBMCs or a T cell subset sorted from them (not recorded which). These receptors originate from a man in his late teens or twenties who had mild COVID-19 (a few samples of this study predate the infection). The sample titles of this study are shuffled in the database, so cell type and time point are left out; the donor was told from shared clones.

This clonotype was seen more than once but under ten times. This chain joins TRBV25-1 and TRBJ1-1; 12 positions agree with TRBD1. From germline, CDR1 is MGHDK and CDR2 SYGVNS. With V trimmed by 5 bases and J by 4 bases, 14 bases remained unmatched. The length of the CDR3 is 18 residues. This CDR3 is CASSPFTGTGGRVTEAFF. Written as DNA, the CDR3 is TGTGCCAGCAGTCCCTTCACCGGGACAGGGGGCCGTGTCACTGAAGCTTTCTTT.

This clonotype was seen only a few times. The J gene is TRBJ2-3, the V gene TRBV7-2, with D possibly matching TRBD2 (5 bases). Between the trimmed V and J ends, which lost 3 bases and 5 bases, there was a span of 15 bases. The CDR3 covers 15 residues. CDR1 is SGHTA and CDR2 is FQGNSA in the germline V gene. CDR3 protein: CASSFSGPPGDTQYF. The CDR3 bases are TGTGCCAGCAGCTTCAGCGGACCGCCTGGAGATACGCAGTATTTT.

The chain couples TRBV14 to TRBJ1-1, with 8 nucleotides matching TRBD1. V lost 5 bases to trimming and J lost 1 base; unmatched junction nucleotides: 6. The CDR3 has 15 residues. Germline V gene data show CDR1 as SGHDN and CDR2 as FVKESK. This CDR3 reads CASSLQGVGNTEAFF. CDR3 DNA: TGTGCCAGCAGCTTACAGGGGGTCGGGAACACTGAAGCTTTCTTT.

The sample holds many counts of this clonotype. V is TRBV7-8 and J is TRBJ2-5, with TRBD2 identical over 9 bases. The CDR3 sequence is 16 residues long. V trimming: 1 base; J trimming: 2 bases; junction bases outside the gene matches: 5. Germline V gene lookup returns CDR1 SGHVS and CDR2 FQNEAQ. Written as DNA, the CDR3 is TGTGCCAGCAGCTTAGAGACTAGCGGACTGCAAGAGACCCAGTACTTC. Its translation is CASSLETSGLQETQYF.

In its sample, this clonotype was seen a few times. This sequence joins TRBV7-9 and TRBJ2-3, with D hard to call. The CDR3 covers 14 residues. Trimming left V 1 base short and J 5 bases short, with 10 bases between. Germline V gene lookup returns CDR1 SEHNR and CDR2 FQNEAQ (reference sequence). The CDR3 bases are TGTGCCAGCAGCTTAGATGTCGCGCAAGATACGCAGTATTTT. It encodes CASSLDVAQDTQYF. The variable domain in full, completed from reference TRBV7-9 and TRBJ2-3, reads DTGVSQNPRHKITKRGQNVTFRCDPISEHNRLYWYRQTLGQGPEFLTYFQNEAQLEKSRLLSDRFSAERPKGSFSTLEIQRTEQGDSAMYLCASSLDVAQDTQYFGPGTRLTVL.